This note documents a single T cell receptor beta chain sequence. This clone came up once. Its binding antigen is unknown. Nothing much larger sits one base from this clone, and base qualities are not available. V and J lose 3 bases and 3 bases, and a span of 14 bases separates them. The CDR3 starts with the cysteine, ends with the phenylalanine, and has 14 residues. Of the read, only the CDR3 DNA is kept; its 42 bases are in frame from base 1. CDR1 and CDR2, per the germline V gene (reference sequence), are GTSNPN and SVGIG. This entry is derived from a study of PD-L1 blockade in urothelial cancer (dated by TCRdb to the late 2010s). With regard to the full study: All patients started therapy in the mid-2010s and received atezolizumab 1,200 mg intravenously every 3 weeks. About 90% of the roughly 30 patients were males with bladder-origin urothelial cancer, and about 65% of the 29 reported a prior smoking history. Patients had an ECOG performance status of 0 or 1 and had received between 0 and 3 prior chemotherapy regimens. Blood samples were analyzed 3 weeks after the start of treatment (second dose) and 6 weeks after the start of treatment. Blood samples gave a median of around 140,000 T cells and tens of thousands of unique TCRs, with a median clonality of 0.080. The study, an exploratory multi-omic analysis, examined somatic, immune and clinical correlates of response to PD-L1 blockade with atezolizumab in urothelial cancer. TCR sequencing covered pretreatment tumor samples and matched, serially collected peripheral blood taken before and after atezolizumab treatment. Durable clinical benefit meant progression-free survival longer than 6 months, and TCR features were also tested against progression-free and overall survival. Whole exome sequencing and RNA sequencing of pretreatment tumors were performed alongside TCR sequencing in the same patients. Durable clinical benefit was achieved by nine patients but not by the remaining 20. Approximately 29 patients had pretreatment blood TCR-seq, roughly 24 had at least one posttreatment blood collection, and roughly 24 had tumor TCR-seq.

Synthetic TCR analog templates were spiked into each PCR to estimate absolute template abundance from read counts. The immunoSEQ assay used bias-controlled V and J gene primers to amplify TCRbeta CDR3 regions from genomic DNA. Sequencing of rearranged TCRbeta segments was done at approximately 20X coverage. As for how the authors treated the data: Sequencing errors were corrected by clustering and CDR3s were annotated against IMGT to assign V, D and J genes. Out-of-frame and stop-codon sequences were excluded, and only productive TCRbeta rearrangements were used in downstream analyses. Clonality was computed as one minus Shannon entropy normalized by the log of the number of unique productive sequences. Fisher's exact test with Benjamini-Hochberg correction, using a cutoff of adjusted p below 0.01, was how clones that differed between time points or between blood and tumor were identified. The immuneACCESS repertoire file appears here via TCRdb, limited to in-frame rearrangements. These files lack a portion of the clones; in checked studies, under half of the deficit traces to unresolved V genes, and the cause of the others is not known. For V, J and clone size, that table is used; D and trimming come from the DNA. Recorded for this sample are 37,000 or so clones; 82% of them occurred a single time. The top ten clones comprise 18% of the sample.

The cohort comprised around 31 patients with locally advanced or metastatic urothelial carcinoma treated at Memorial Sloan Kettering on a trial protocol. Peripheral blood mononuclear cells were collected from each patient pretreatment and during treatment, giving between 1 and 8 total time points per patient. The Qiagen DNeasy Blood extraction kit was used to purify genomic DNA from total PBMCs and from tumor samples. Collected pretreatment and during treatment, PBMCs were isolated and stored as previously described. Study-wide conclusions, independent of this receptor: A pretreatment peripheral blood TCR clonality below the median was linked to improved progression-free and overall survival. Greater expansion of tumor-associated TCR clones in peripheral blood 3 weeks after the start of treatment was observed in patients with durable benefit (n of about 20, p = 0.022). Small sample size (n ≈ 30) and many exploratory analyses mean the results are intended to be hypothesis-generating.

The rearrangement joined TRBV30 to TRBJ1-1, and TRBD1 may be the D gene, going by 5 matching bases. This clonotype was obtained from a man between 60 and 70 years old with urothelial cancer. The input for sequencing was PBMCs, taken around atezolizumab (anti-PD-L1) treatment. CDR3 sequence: CAWRKPGGDTEAFF. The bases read TGTGCCTGGAGGAAGCCGGGAGGGGACACTGAAGCTTTCTTT.